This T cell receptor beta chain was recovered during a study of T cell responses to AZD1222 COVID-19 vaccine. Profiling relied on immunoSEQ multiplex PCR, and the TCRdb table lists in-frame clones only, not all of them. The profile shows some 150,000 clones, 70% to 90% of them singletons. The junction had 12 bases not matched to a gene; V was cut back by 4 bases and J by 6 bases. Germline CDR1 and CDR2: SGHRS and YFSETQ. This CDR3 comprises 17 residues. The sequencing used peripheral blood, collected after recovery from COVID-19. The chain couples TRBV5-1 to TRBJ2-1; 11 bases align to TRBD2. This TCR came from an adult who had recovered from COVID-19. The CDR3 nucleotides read TGCGCCAGCAGCAATACCGTGCTAGCGGGGGGAACCAATGAGCAGTTCTTC. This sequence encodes CASSNTVLAGGTNEQFF.